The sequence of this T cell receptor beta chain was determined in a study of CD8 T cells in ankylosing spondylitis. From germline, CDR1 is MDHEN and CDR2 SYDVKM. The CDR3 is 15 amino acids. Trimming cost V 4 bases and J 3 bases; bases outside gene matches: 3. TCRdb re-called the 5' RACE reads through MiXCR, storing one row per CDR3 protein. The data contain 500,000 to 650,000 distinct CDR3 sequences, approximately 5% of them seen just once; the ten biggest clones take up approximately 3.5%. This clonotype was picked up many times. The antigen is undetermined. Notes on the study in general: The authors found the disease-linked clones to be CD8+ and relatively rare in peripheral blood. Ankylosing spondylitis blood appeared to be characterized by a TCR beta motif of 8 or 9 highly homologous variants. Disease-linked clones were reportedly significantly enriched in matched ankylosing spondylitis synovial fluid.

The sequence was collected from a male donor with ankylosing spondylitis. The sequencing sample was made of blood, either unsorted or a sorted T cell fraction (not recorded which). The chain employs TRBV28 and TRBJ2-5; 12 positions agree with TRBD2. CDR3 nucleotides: TGTGCCAGCAGTTACCTAGCGGGAGGGAAAGAGACCCAGTACTTC. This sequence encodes CASSYLAGGKETQYF.